The clone carrying this T cell receptor (beta chain) occurred a few times. Antigen: not known. The entry originates in a study of CD8 T cells in Susac syndrome. Trimming took 7 bases from V and 7 from J, leaving 22 bases between them. The CDR3 contains 15 residues. CDR1 and CDR2 from the germline V gene are MNHNS and SASEGT. Whole-study findings and limits: The CD4+ T cell repertoires in Susac syndrome did not show any clonal expansion.

Patients with Susac syndrome met the recently defined diagnostic criteria for definite or probable disease. With random hexamers, reverse transcription was performed on about 0.45 to 1 ug of RNA. TCRdb recomputed calls from the immunoSEQ multiplex PCR reads with MiXCR, one row per CDR3 protein. This repertoire shows tens of thousands of distinct CDR3 sequences, 85% to 95% found once; its top ten account for roughly 0.31%. The chain uses TRBV6-1 and TRBJ2-5; D possibly uses TRBD1 or TRBD2 (5 bases each). Sequenced input: CD4+ T cells from PBMCs. The source is a human donor with Susac syndrome. The CDR3 region is CASTADSAQGGTQYF. The CDR3 DNA sequence: TGTGCCAGCACAGCCGACAGTGCCCAAGGAGGGACCCAGTACTTC.